This T cell receptor beta chain was retrieved from a study of breast tumors, draining lymph nodes, adjacent tissues (dated by TCRdb to about 2016). In the study overall: The study compared TCR beta repertoires across tumor, adjacent nontumor tissue and axillary lymph nodes from breast cancer patients. In human breast cancer, the study set out to evaluate how tumor, surrounding tissue and draining lymph node repertoires relate to one another and whether T cells may move between these sites. What the study reported, not specific to this receptor: The conclusion that tumor T cells originate in lymph nodes was presented as consistent with a hypothesis rather than as directly demonstrated. Tumors showed preferential V and J gene usage, and their T-cell repertoire diversity fell below that of lymph nodes yet above that of nontumor tissue. Tumor and nontumor tissue repertoires were significantly more similar in luminal-like than in basal-like breast cancer. The data were judged consistent with most tumor T cells deriving from the lymph node and then expanding within tumor tissue.

The lymph node samples were taken from the axillary draining lymph nodes of breast cancer patients. This clonotype was seen many times. There is no known antigen for this receptor. Base quality data are lacking; no much larger clone is found one base away. Sequenced using an Illumina HiSeq 2000. TCR beta chain libraries were generated by multiplex PCR amplification. The amplified TCR beta chain products were analyzed by high-throughput sequencing. TCRdb trimmed public reads at Q25 via fastp, called clones via MiXCR and kept in-frame beta chains. Each entry is one CDR3 protein sequence, shown with its most common DNA and genes. The sample data list some 170,000 distinct CDR3 sequences, and approximately 33% of these were observed just once. The ten largest clones capture roughly 3.8% of the sample. The source of this sequence is a female donor with breast cancer. Some clones in this sample may be carry-over from other donors' samples. The sample comprised axillary lymph node tissue.

This receptor carries the CDR3 CASSHGGTDEKLFF. The DNA sequence is given as TGTGCCAGCAGCCATGGGGGTACGGATGAAAAACTGTTTTTT. The chain is made from TRBV7-8 and TRBJ1-4, with TRBD1 perhaps the D gene, on 5 matching bases. V drops 5 bases and J drops 6 bases, leaving 13 bases in between. The germline V gene provides CDR1 SGHVS and CDR2 FQNEAQ. Inclusive of the bounding cysteine and phenylalanine, the CDR3 is 14 residues long. Just CDR3 DNA is preserved here, 42 bases in frame from base 1.